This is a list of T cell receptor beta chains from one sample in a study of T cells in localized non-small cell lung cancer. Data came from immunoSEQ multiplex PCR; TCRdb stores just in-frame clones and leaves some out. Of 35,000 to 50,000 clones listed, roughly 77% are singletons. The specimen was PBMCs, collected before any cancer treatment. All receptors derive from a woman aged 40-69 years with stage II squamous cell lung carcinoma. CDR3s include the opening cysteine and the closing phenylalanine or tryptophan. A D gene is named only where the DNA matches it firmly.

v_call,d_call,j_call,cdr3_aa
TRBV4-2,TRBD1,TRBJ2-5,CASSQDLSDRGETQYF
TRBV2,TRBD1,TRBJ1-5,CASSEQGWEDQPQHF
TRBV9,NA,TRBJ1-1,CASSGDTPPNTEAFF
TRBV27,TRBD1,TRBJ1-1,CASSLSTGGSTEAFF
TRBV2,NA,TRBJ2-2,CASTYRQGGTGELFF
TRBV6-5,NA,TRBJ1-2,CASSYSRGFGYGYTF
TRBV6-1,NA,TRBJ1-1,CASSEGRALNTEAFF
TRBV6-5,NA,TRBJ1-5,CASSSARNQPQHF
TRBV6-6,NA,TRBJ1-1,CASSYDRLNTEAFF
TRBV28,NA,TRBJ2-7,CASTSQGYEQYF
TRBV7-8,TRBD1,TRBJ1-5,CAVGTGHQPQHF
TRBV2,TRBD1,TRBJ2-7,CASRLGGTGAYEQYF
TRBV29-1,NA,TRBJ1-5,CSVGGGDQPQHF
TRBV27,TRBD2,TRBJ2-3,CASRLASTDTQYF
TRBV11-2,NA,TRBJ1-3,CASSSGEIGNTIYF
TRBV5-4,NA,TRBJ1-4,CASSLAGETGEEKLFF
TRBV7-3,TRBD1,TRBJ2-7,CASSLARGGQGSYEQYF
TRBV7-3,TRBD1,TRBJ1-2,CASSLTGQGSYGYTF
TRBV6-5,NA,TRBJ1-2,CASSYSGTSGGYTF
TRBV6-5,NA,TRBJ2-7,CASSPTGTPSYEQYF
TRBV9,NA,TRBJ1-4,CASSVTQSNEKLFF
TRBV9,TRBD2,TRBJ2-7,CASSVAGGGFDSYEQYF
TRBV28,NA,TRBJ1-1,CASSWDNTEAFF
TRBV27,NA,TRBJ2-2,CASSSLGGTGELFF
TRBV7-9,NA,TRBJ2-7,CASSSSPGTSSVYEQYF
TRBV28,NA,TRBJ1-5,CASRAPGGNQPQHF
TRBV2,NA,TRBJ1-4,CASSVNEKLFF
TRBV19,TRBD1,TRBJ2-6,CASLGQGTPVSGANVLTF
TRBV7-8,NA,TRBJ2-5,CASSLVGGTKETQYF
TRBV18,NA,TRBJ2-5,CASSAGQQETQYF
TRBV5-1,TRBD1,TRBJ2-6,CASSGTGGTGANVLTF
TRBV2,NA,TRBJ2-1,CASSEPSTAEQFF
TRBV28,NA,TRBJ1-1,CASRGARRARNTEAFF
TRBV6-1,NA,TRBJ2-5,CASSEAGQQETQYF
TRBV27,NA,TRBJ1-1,CASSFQLNTEAFF
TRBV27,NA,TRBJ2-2,CASSPTAGGELFF
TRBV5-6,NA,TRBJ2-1,CASSLVSSYNEQFF
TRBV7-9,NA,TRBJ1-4,CASSLRSFNEKLFF
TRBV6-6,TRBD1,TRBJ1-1,CASGKRTGTRHTEAFF
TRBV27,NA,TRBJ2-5,CASSRGRIGETQYF
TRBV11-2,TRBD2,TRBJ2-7,CASSFTSGPSYEQYF
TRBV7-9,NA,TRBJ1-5,CASSLSGTDNQPQHF
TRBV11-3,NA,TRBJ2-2,CASSFGGNTGELFF
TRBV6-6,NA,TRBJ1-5,CASSKQGLVSNQPQHF
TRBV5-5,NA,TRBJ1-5,CASSLWARDNQPQHF
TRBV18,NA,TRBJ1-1,CASSPAIELNTEAFF
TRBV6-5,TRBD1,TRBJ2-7,CASRGQGPGEQYF
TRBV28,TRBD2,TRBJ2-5,CASGAGGRETQYF
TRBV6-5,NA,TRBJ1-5,CASSYTGDNNQPQHF
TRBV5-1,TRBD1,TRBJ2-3,CASSTGTATTDTQYF
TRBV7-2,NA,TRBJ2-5,CASSFGLSETQYF
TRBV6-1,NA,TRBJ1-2,CASSEALSRGYGYTF
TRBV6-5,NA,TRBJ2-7,CASSEATEQYF
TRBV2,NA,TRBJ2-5,CASIRPPGATQYF
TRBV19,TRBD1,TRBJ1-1,CASRGQGDTEAFF
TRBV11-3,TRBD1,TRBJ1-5,CASSSTRQGGAQPQHF
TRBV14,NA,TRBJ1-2,CASSRKGPGEGSDGYTF
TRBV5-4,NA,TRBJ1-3,CASSLGGASGNTIYF
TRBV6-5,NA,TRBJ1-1,CASSEETSNTEAFF
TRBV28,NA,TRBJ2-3,CASSLGRGADTQYF